This record concerns one T cell receptor beta chain sequence. Its antigen has not been determined. The entry originates in a study of cytomegalovirus exposure and HLA in healthy donors (dated by TCRdb to about 2017). As for the study more broadly: An earlier analysis of roughly 630 of the donors reported approximately 300 Gb of sequence data and roughly 110 million unique TCR beta sequences from some 180 million T cells. A later genetic analysis took genome-wide SNP genotypes for about 55% of the 666 donors and used that subset as a discovery cohort. An early release covering just under 650 HLA-typed donors comprised 250 to 350 gigabases of sequencing data and 85 million or so unique TCR sequences. The number of donors typed differed by locus, with about 620-630 for A, B, C, DRB1 and DQB1, roughly 520 for DQA1, 600 to 610 for DPA1, and under 490 for DPB1. On average, 235,054 unique TCR beta nucleotide sequences were sequenced per donor among about 400 genotyped donors of the cohort, with roughly 18% of those sequences being non-productive. A separate validation cohort of 100 to 150 different subjects was used in addition to the approximately 700-subject first cohort. HLA typing covered class I and class II loci at four-digit resolution. Because of strong linkage in the cohort, roughly five DR-DQ haplotypes were treated as single units for association and clustering. Of the roughly 410 genotyped donors, 80% to 90% were placed in the genetic ancestry cluster associated with self-reported Caucasian donors. Rather than drawing on any new phenotypic data, the later analysis identified candidate immune exposures from TCR beta sequences and the way those sequences occurred across donors. In a later analysis, previously published TCR beta repertoires from roughly 710 donors were re-analyzed and high-resolution HLA genotyping was added so that TCR occurrence patterns could be studied. To predict cytomegalovirus infection status, the study combined high-throughput TCR immunosequencing, statistical association of individual TCRs with disease status, and machine learning. An earlier analysis of 587 of the donors applied high-throughput TCR beta sequencing to assess whether each TCR beta V gene segment acted as functional or pseudogenic. Alongside the repertoire data, information on donor age, sex, ethnicity and CMV serostatus was compiled. The study was designed to test whether signatures of past pathogen exposure could be identified by cataloging public T cell receptors. Using immunosequencing, the study profiled T cell repertoires from about 620 subjects and related those repertoires to cytomegalovirus serostatus. Every discovery cohort repertoire had been produced on one sequencing platform. Broad study findings and their caveats: Because HLA typing was missing for some donors at each locus, association tests included only the typed subset. According to a later analysis, TCR association rates differed among HLA loci, with DRB1 alleles showing the most associated TCRs and HLA-C alleles showing the fewest. Most TCR sequences were observed very rarely across donors, whereas some public TCRs were present in many individuals. It was suggested by the authors that the approach could potentially be generalized to other disease states and immunological phenotypes. A later genetic analysis reported fewer N-insertions in productive TCRs among donors in an Asian-associated ancestry cluster than the roughly 700-donor mean. A cluster of highly shared sequence variants was judged likely to be a technical artifact of the sequencing pipeline. Correlated functional status among segregating V segments might be attributable to linkage disequilibrium, but an unknown experimental factor could not be ruled out. In a later analysis, HLA-associated TCR beta chains showed more clonal expansion and lower generation probabilities than non-associated chains that were equally common. When HLA alleles, especially DR and DQ, strongly co-occurred, TCR associations were difficult to assign to individual alleles. An earlier analysis of around 540 of the donors showed that most TCR beta V segments appeared in productive rearrangements either about 90% or about 30% of the time, which broadly matched IMGT annotations. Approximately 18 rarely observed V segments, including chromosome 9 orphons, were excluded from the earlier analysis of several hundred of the donors because counts were too low. Presence/absence analyses assumed roughly uniform sequencing depth across donors, an assumption that may not hold. Several of the top co-occurrence clusters appeared to be linked to parvovirus B19, influenza, CMV and Epstein-Barr virus, according to a later analysis. Some IMGT-functional V segments, including TRBV6-2 and TRBV6-3, could not be told apart with the 87-base-pair reads, so those segments were excluded. Most CMV-associated TCR beta chains appeared to be HLA-restricted in a later analysis, and the HLA associations seemed to be driven largely by CMV exposure. CMV serostatus was the only immune exposure information available for the cohort. In vitro tests confirmed that a few of the cytomegalovirus-associated TCR beta chains recognize cytomegalovirus antigens. Only TCR beta chains were sequenced in this cohort, and the absence of alpha or paired-chain data limited detectable features. A further reported finding was that TCR beta sequences accurately predicted the HLA-A and HLA-B alleles for most subjects in the first cohort. In a later analysis, some 18,000 TCR beta sequences were associated with specific HLA alleles at a false discovery rate of 0.05. In the study, 164 TCR beta chains were listed as associated with cytomegalovirus. A later genetic analysis associated a missense DCLRE1C variant with V-gene and J-gene trimming of TCR beta chains, and an independent cohort replicated the association. The classifier was reported to diagnose cytomegalovirus status with high specificity and sensitivity in both the original cohort and the validation cohort.

The V end loses 1 base and the J end loses 3 bases, and a stretch of 11 bases separates them. Including the terminal cysteine and phenylalanine, the CDR3 comprises 15 residues. The read is trimmed to its CDR3 DNA, 45 bases read in frame from base 1. The CDR1 and CDR2 encoded by the germline V gene are SGHRS and YFSETQ. The cohort comprised several hundred healthy bone marrow donors. All cohort members were sampled while nominally healthy, although unrecorded immune exposures were likely present. The donor tested CMV seronegative, placing the donor among the 350 or so seronegative members of the cohort. Every donor gave a peripheral blood sample, and the peripheral blood mononuclear cells from that sample were used for TCR beta sequencing. Genomic DNA extraction from the blood cell samples was performed with the Qiagen DNeasy Blood Extraction Kit. Library preparation employed the immunoSEQ multiplex PCR assay. For the multiplex PCR, a mixture combining 60 forward primers for TCR Vbeta segments and 13 reverse primers for TCR Jbeta segments was used. Amplification of the CDR3 region of rearranged TCR beta genes was performed with a multiplex PCR assay on genomic DNA. On the Illumina HiSeq System, the amplified TCR beta libraries were sequenced as 87-base-pair reads. The original pipeline was this. A later analysis counted about 80 million unique TCR beta chains across the 550 to 750 repertoires, and around 9.9 million of these chains were shared by at least two donors. Raw reads were error-corrected and collapsed into unique sequences by a nearest-neighbor algorithm in which closely related sequences were merged to remove PCR and sequencing errors. To assign V, D and J gene segments, CDR3 sequences were aligned to IMGT reference sequences. Each retained sequence needed at least a six-nucleotide match to both a V gene segment and a J gene segment. A rearrangement was called productive if the CDR3 had no stop codons and remained in frame with V and J, and every other rearrangement was called non-productive. CDR3 was defined by IMGT convention, running from the second conserved V-encoded cysteine to the conserved J-encoded phenylalanine. The earlier analysis of about 590 of the donors excluded sequences that lacked an unambiguous match to a single V gene segment. An earlier analysis of a few hundred of the donors called V segments functional above 56.7% productive rearrangements and segregating when the between-donor standard deviation exceeded 5%. A statistical classification framework was built for diagnosing cytomegalovirus status from the catalog of TCR beta chain sequences. V and J gene assignment, in a later analysis, came from comparing TCR nucleotide sequences with IMGT/GENE-DB human TR gene sequences. In a later analysis, CDR3 sequences and most-parsimonious VDJ recombination scenarios were assigned using the TCRdist pipeline. A later analysis defined each TCR beta chain by its CDR3 amino acid sequence plus V-gene family, and excluded reads lacking a unique V-gene family. A later analysis removed 450 to 600 highly shared, low-generation-probability nucleotide sequences to deal with suspected cross-contamination and a sequencing artifact. In a later analysis, a clonal expansion index was calculated for each public chain from normalized within-repertoire ranks of inferred template counts. In a later analysis, generation probabilities were computed using a VDJ recombination model fitted to out-of-frame rearrangements, and the results were checked against IGoR. Hypergeometric tests were used in a later analysis to score TCR-TCR, TCR-HLA and TCR-CMV co-occurrence, with a repertoire-size bias correction applied to the TCR pairs. A later analysis estimated false discovery rates by permuting HLA or CMV assignments 20 times. A later analysis grouped co-occurring TCRs with DBSCAN, adding TCRdist sequence similarity when clustering within HLA-allele-positive subsets. For co-occurrence clustering, repertoires with fewer than 30,000 or more than 120,000 public chains were excluded, along with four to six repertoires with anomalous nucleotide sharing. What TCRdb holds here is the immuneACCESS table cut down to in-frame rearrangements. Part of the clones is not present; checked against another copy, under half of the missing clones reflect an unresolved V gene, and the others are unexplained. V and J calls and clone size are copied from that table; D and trimming were computed from the DNA. The sample's records list over 45,000 clones. Approximately 2.1% of the sample rests with the top ten.

The chain couples TRBV5-1 to TRBJ2-1; the D gene is perhaps TRBD1, from 5 matching bases. This TCR came from a middle-aged woman in good health and CMV-seronegative. The sequenced sample consisted of PBMCs. This receptor has the CDR3 CASSLQQGIYNEQFF. The bases read TGCGCCAGCAGCTTGCAGCAGGGCATCTACAATGAGCAGTTCTTC. This CDR3, with the reference TRBV5-1 and TRBJ2-1 proteins standing in past its ends, gives the full variable domain KAGVTQTPRYLIKTRGQQVTLSCSPISGHRSVSWYQQTPGQGLQFLFEYFSETQRNKGNFPGRFSGRQFSNSRSEMNVSTLELGDSALYLCASSLQQGIYNEQFFGPGTRLTVL.